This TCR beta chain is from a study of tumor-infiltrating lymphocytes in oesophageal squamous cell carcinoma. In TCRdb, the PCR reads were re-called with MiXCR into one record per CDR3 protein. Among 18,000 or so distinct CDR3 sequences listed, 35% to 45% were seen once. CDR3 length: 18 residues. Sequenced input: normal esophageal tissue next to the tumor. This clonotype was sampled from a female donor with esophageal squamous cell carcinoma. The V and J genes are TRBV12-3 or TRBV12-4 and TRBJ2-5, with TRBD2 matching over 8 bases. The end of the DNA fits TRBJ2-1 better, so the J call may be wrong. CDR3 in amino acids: CASSRTRGGRPGQETQFF. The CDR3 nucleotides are TGTGCCAGCAGTCGAACTAGGGGCGGGAGGCCGGGGCAAGAGACCCAGTTCTTC.